These T cell receptor beta chains were read from a single sample in a study of blood T cells in healthy people across ages. TCRdb re-called the 5' RACE reads with MiXCR, one entry per CDR3 protein. This table has roughly 1,800,000 distinct CDR3 sequences, around half appearing once. Sequencing was performed on blood. The receptors here all came from a woman aged 40 to 50 in good health. The CDR3 runs from the conserved cysteine through the conserved F or W. Each record gives: V gene, D gene, clone size, J gene, CDR3 protein, CDR3 DNA. A D gene is named only where the DNA matches it firmly. Clone sizes are given selectively: once, few, many, or a class where the clone is expanded.

>TRBV7-8|.|.|TRBJ2-7
CASSELGVDEQYF
TGTGCCAGCAGCGAACTAGGGGTGGACGAGCAGTACTTC
>TRBV6-5|.|.|TRBJ1-2
CASSFSAEGIYGYTF
TGTGCCAGCAGTTTTTCGGCAGAGGGAATCTATGGCTACACCTTC
>TRBV9|.|.|TRBJ2-7
CASSPRDGGSSYEQYF
TGTGCCAGCAGCCCCCGCGATGGAGGGAGCTCCTACGAGCAGTACTTC
>TRBV15|TRBD1|few|TRBJ2-5
CATSQGAIVETQYF
TGTGCCACCAGTCAGGGGGCTATTGTGGAGACCCAGTACTTC
>TRBV6-6|TRBD1|few|TRBJ2-7
CASSSDRGSEQYF
TGTGCCAGCAGTTCCGACAGGGGCAGCGAGCAGTACTTC
>TRBV5-1|TRBD1|.|TRBJ1-4
CASSLSRDRGEKLFF
TGCGCCAGCAGCCTGTCCCGGGACAGGGGCGAAAAACTGTTTTTT
>TRBV6-1|TRBD1|.|TRBJ2-7
CASGSPDRVSYEQYF
TGTGCCAGCGGTAGCCCGGACAGGGTCTCCTACGAGCAGTACTTC
>TRBV28|TRBD2|few|TRBJ2-1
CASSSPETSGEHNEQFF
TGTGCCAGCAGTTCACCCGAGACTAGCGGGGAACACAATGAGCAGTTCTTC
>TRBV28|.|.|TRBJ1-2
CASSPGHYGYTF
TGTGCCAGCAGTCCCGGACATTATGGCTACACCTTC
>TRBV11-2|.|.|TRBJ2-7
CASSFPGNRDQYF
TGTGCCAGCAGCTTTCCGGGAAATCGGGACCAGTACTTC
>TRBV20-1|.|.|TRBJ2-1
CSARAYGVSYNEQFF
TGCAGTGCACGAGCTTACGGAGTTTCCTACAATGAGCAGTTCTTC
>TRBV29-1|TRBD2|few|TRBJ2-1
CSVVPGDLAGQINEQFF
TGCAGCGTTGTCCCAGGGGACCTAGCGGGCCAGATCAATGAGCAGTTCTTC
>TRBV6-6|.|.|TRBJ1-5
CASRNGFDQPQHF
TGTGCCAGTCGCAACGGGTTCGATCAGCCCCAGCATTTT
>TRBV6-5|.|once|TRBJ2-5
CASRPGGPDKETQYF
TGTGCCAGCAGGCCAGGGGGGCCGGACAAAGAGACCCAGTACTTC
>TRBV6-5|.|.|TRBJ1-1
CASSYWGSGYRGAFF
TGTGCCAGCAGTTACTGGGGGTCAGGGTACCGAGGAGCTTTCTTT
>TRBV11-2|TRBD2|.|TRBJ2-5
CASRTSGDLQETQYF
TGTGCCAGCAGAACTAGCGGGGACCTCCAAGAGACCCAGTACTTC
>TRBV2|.|once|TRBJ2-3
CASGPTGFSPDTQYF
TGTGCCAGCGGACCGACAGGCTTTAGCCCAGATACGCAGTATTTT
>TRBV12-3/TRBV12-4|.|.|TRBJ2-5
CASSFSPRETQYF
TGTGCCAGCAGTTTTTCCCCGCGGGAGACCCAGTACTTC
>TRBV4-1|TRBD1|.|TRBJ2-7
CASNQDRGSYEQYF
TGCGCCAGCAACCAAGACAGGGGGTCCTACGAGCAGTACTTC
>TRBV29-1|TRBD1|.|TRBJ1-2
CSVPQGAHGYTF
TGCAGCGTTCCCCAGGGGGCTCACGGCTACACCTTC
>TRBV20-1|TRBD1|few|TRBJ1-5
CSATTGVDQPQHF
TGCAGTGCGACAACAGGGGTAGATCAGCCCCAGCATTTT
>TRBV20-1|TRBD1|.|TRBJ1-2
CSALSGGPNYGYTF
TGCAGTGCTCTATCAGGGGGCCCGAACTATGGCTACACCTTC
>TRBV4-3|.|.|TRBJ2-7
CASSQGTTTYEQYF
TGCGCCAGCAGCCAAGGGACTACGACCTACGAGCAGTACTTC
>TRBV6-5|.|.|TRBJ2-7
CASSFKGGANTGFFEQYF
TGTGCCAGCAGTTTCAAAGGGGGGGCAAATACAGGGTTTTTCGAGCAGTACTTC
>TRBV7-2|.|.|TRBJ2-1
CASSLVKGSYNEQFF
TGTGCCAGCAGCTTAGTAAAGGGTTCCTACAATGAGCAGTTCTTC
>TRBV5-1|.|.|TRBJ2-3
CASSDAPLDRRVTDTQYF
TGCGCCAGCAGCGATGCCCCCCTGGACCGTAGGGTCACAGATACGCAGTATTTT
>TRBV27|TRBD1|few|TRBJ1-6
CASSPTGGAYNSPLHF
TGTGCCAGCAGTCCTACAGGGGGCGCCTATAATTCACCCCTCCACTTT
>TRBV27|TRBD2|few|TRBJ2-6
CASSLILGGRTGANVLTF
TGTGCCAGCAGTTTAATCTTGGGGGGGAGAACTGGGGCCAACGTCCTGACTTTC
>TRBV7-9|TRBD2|few|TRBJ2-1
CASSAPLKAGVREQFF
TGTGCCAGCAGCGCCCCCCTGAAGGCGGGGGTCAGGGAGCAGTTCTTC
>TRBV5-1|TRBD1|.|TRBJ2-1
CASKTGETYNEQFF
TGCGCCAGCAAGACAGGGGAAACCTACAATGAGCAGTTCTTC
>TRBV7-2|TRBD2|.|TRBJ2-7
CASRLNGGGACEQYF
TGTGCCAGCAGACTCAATGGCGGGGGGGCCTGCGAGCAGTACTTC
>TRBV11-1|TRBD2|.|TRBJ2-1
CAGGTSGGRYNEQFF
TGTGCCGGGGGGACTAGCGGGGGCCGGTACAATGAGCAGTTCTTC
>TRBV7-2|.|.|TRBJ2-3
CASSPVGYTQYF
TGTGCCAGCAGCCCTGTGGGGTATACGCAGTATTTT
>TRBV7-2|.|few|TRBJ1-2
CASSNPPNYGYTF
TGTGCCAGCAGCAATCCCCCTAACTATGGCTACACCTTC
>TRBV19|TRBD1|.|TRBJ2-7
CATTGQNRETQYF
TGTGCCACCACGGGACAGAACAGAGAGACTCAGTACTTC
>TRBV7-2|TRBD2|.|TRBJ2-1
CASSLYGGGGFNEQFF
TGTGCCAGCAGCTTATATGGCGGGGGGGGCTTCAATGAGCAGTTCTTC
>TRBV25-1|.|.|TRBJ2-1
CASSRQEVWNEQFF
TGTGCCAGCAGTAGGCAGGAGGTGTGGAATGAGCAGTTCTTC
>TRBV7-6|.|.|TRBJ2-3
CASSNQGGPDTQYF
TGTGCCAGCAGCAACCAGGGGGGTCCAGATACGCAGTATTTT
>TRBV6-1|.|.|TRBJ2-7
CASSWTGFERGGYEQYF
TGTGCCAGCAGCTGGACAGGATTCGAGCGGGGAGGCTACGAGCAGTACTTC
>TRBV7-9|TRBD1|.|TRBJ2-1
CASSPTIRTGEQFF
TGTGCCAGCAGCCCGACGATAAGGACAGGTGAGCAGTTCTTC
>TRBV7-2|TRBD1|.|TRBJ1-1
CASSRIRQGRAFF
TGTGCCAGCAGCCGTATAAGACAGGGGCGAGCTTTCTTT
>TRBV25-1|.|few|TRBJ1-4
CASKGEKLFF
TGTGCCAGCAAGGGGGAAAAACTGTTTTTT
>TRBV7-2|TRBD2|once|TRBJ2-1
CASSLRGSGGRGNEQFF
TGTGCCAGCAGCTTAAGGGGTAGCGGGGGCCGAGGGAATGAGCAGTTCTTC
>TRBV10-3|.|.|TRBJ2-1
CAISEGTGNEQFF
TGTGCCATCAGTGAGGGAACAGGGAATGAGCAGTTCTTC
>TRBV5-1|.|few|TRBJ1-2
CASSTRQSRSYGYTF
TGCGCCAGCAGCACCCGACAGAGCAGATCCTATGGCTACACCTTC
>TRBV5-1|.|.|TRBJ2-3
CASSPGRVGDTQYF
TGCGCCAGCAGCCCGGGTAGGGTAGGGGATACGCAGTATTTT
>TRBV7-3|TRBD1|.|TRBJ2-7
CASSLPGTVNEQYF
TGTGCCAGCAGCTTACCCGGGACAGTCAATGAGCAGTACTTC
>TRBV3-1|TRBD2|.|TRBJ2-5
CASSQLLTSGGEPPRETQYF
TGTGCCAGCAGCCAGCTTCTGACTAGCGGGGGGGAGCCTCCCCGAGAGACCCAGTACTTC